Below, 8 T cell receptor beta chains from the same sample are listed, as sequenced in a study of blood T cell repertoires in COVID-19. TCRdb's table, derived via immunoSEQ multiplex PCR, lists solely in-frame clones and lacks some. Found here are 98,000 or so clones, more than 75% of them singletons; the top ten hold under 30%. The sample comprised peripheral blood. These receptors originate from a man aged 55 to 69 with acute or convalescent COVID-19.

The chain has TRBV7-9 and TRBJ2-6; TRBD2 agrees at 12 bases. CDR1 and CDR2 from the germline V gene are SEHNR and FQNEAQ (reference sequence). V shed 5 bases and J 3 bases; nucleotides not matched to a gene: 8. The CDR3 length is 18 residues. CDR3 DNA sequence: TGTGCCAGCAGCCCCAGGACTAGCGGGATTGTTGGGGCCAACGTCCTGACTTTC. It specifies CASSPRTSGIVGANVLTF.

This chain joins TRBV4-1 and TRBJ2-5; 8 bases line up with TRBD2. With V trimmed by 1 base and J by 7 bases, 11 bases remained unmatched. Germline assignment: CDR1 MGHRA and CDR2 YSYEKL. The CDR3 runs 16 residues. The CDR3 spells CASSQGRSGGPLTQYF. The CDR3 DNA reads TGCGCCAGCAGCCAAGGAAGGTCGGGAGGGCCCTTGACCCAGTACTTC.

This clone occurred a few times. CDR3 nucleotides: TGTGCCAGCAGTCTAGCGGAGGGAAGCTACAATGAGCAGTTCTTC. Translated: CASSLAEGSYNEQFF. The V and J genes are TRBV2 and TRBJ2-1, with 7 positions matching TRBD2. J gave up 3 bases and V 5 bases, and 7 bases lay outside the gene matches. The CDR3 covers 15 residues. CDR1 is SNHLY, CDR2 FYNNEI, per germline.

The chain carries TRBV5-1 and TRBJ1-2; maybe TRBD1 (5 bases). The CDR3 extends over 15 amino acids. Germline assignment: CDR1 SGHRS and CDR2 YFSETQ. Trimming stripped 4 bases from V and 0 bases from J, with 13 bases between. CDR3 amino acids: CASSIQAGANYGYTF. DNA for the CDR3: TGCGCCAGCAGCATACAGGCGGGAGCTAACTATGGCTACACCTTC.

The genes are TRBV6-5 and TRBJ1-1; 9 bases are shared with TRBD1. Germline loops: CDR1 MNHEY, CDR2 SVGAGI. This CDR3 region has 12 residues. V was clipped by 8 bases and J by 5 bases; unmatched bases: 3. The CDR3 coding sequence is TGTGCCAGCGGGACAGGGTGGACTGAAGCTTTCTTT. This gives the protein CASGTGWTEAFF.

The CDR3 DNA reads TGCGCCAGCAGACGAGACTCAGGGGGCTCTGGAAACACCATATATTTT. Protein: CASRRDSGGSGNTIYF. The chain has TRBV5-1 and TRBJ1-3; 7 nucleotides align to TRBD1. Germline V gives CDR1 SGHRS, CDR2 YFSETQ. This CDR3 is built from 16 residues. Germline trimming cut 5 bases from V and 0 bases from J; bases unmatched to any gene: 8.

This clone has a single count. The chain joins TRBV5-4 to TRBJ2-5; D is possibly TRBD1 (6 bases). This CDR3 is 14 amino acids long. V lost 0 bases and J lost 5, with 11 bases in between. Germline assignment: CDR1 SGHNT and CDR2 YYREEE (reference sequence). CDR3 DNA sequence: TGTGCCAGCAGCTTGGAGTTGGGGGCCGAGACCCAGTACTTC. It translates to CASSLELGAETQYF.

The DNA of the CDR3 is TGTGCCAGCAGCCACTCAGGCACCATATATTTT. Translation gives CASSHSGTIYF. The chain couples TRBV3-1 (or the pseudogene TRBV3-2) to TRBJ1-3; D gene ambiguous. The CDR3 totals 11 residues. V shed 3 bases and J shed 9 bases, with 6 bases lying between them. Germline V gene lookup returns CDR1 LGHDT and CDR2 YNNKEL (reference sequence).